A single sample gave rise to the 14 T cell receptor beta chains below, sequenced in a study of cytomegalovirus exposure and HLA in healthy donors. Primers: 60 Vbeta forward and 13 Jbeta reverse. Clones were read by immunoSEQ multiplex PCR, and TCRdb kept only the in-frame ones, dropping some. The sample totals some 75,000 clones. The sample taken for sequencing was PBMCs. Receptor source: a middle-aged man in good health and CMV-seronegative.

This chain links TRBV30 with TRBJ1-1; TRBD1 aligns across 7 bases. The V segment lost 5 bases and the J segment 4 bases; nucleotides outside the gene matches: 10. CDR3 length: 14 residues. Per germline, CDR1 GTSNPN and CDR2 SVGIG (reference sequence). The CDR3 coding sequence is TGTGCCTGGGGCAAGACAGGGAGAGGCACTGAAGCTTTCTTT. This gives the protein CAWGKTGRGTEAFF. The full variable domain, rest sourced from reference TRBV30 and TRBJ1-1, is SQTIHQWPATLVQPVGSPLSLECTVEGTSNPNLYWYRQAAGRGLQLLFYSVGIGQISSEVPQNLSASRPQDRQFILSSKKLLLSDSGFYLCAWGKTGRGTEAFFGQGTRLTVV.

The chain has TRBV27 and TRBJ2-1; D may be TRBD2 (6 bases). The CDR3 consists of 15 residues. Trimming left V 4 bases short and J 7 bases short, with 17 bases between. CDR1 and CDR2 from the germline V gene are MNHEY and SMNVEV (reference sequence). As DNA, the CDR3 is TGTGCCAGCAGTTCGGGAGAGCTTTATTTGAATGAGCAGTTCTTC. It specifies CASSSGELYLNEQFF.

CDR3 sequence: CASSGRDFQETQYF. The CDR3 DNA reads TGTGCCAGCAGCGGCCGGGACTTCCAAGAGACCCAGTACTTC. The V call is TRBV14, the J call TRBJ2-5; D might be TRBD2 (6 bases). From germline, CDR1 is SGHDN and CDR2 FVKESK. The CDR3 contains 14 residues. Trimming stripped 5 bases from V and 1 base from J, with 11 bases between.

The chain carries TRBV6-1 and TRBJ1-6, with 8 bases lining up with TRBD1. The CDR3 covers 13 residues. Germline CDR1 is MNHNS and CDR2 is SASEGT. V lost 6 bases to trimming and J lost 7 bases; unmatched junction nucleotides: 2. The CDR3 sequence: CASRTGVNSPLHF. DNA of the CDR3: TGTGCCAGCAGGACAGGGGTCAATTCACCCCTCCACTTT.

The chain carries TRBV10-3 and TRBJ2-7; 9 nucleotides line up with TRBD1. V dropped 10 bases and J dropped 2; count of bases not matched to a gene: 9. CDR3 length: 14 residues. CDR1 and CDR2 from the germline V gene are ENHRY and SYGVKD. CDR3 nucleotides: TGTGCCACCCTGGACAGGGGAAAGACCTACGAGCAGTACTTC. Protein: CATLDRGKTYEQYF.

The CDR3 bases are TGTGCCAGCACCAACTTGGGGGACTCTGACTACGAGCAGTACTTC. This sequence encodes CASTNLGDSDYEQYF. The chain employs TRBV28 and TRBJ2-7; D is perhaps TRBD2 (6 bases). The CDR3 consists of 15 residues. CDR1 and CDR2 from the germline V gene are MDHEN and SYDVKM. The V gene lost 7 bases and the J gene lost 3 bases, with 19 bases spanning the gap.

CDR3 DNA sequence: TGTGCCAGCAGTGACAGGAGAGGCACTGAAGCTTTCTTT. Its protein is CASSDRRGTEAFF. The chain joins TRBV6-4 to TRBJ1-1; D is unresolved. Trimming left V 2 bases short and J 4 bases short, with 8 bases between. The length of the CDR3 is 13 residues. Per germline, CDR1 MRHNA and CDR2 SNTAGT.

Written as DNA, the CDR3 is TGTGCCTGGAGTGTCGGACAGACCAATCAGCCCCAGCATTTT. Translating gives CAWSVGQTNQPQHF. The chain joins TRBV30 to TRBJ1-5; weak D call: TRBD1 (6 bases). The germline V gene encodes CDR1 GTSNPN and CDR2 SVGIG (reference sequence). This CDR3 has 14 residues. V dropped 0 bases and J dropped 3 bases, with 9 bases sitting between them.

The V and J genes are TRBV11-3 and TRBJ2-2; weak D call: TRBD2 (5 bases). The germline V and J ends were trimmed by 2 bases and 4 bases, with 11 bases remaining between them. This CDR3 is 15 amino acids long. CDR1 is SGHNT, CDR2 YENEEA, per germline. Here the CDR3 reads CASSLSRRSTGELFF. As DNA, the CDR3 is TGTGCCAGCAGCTTAAGTCGGAGGAGCACCGGGGAGCTGTTTTTT. Based on the CDR3 plus reference TRBV11-3 and TRBJ2-2, the full variable domain is EAGVVQSPRYKIIEKKQPVAFWCNPISGHNTLYWYLQNLGQGPELLIRYENEEAVDDSQLPKDRFSAERLKGVDSTLKIQPAELGDSAVYLCASSLSRRSTGELFFGEGSRLTVL.

V and J are TRBV27 and TRBJ2-1, with D possibly being TRBD2 (6 bases). Germline V gene lookup returns CDR1 MNHEY and CDR2 SMNVEV (reference sequence). CDR3 length: 16 residues. Deletions cut 5 bases from V and 3 bases from J, with 17 bases between. CDR3 protein: CASSHPGGGIYNEQFF. The DNA for the CDR3 is TGTGCCAGCAGTCACCCGGGTGGGGGGATCTACAATGAGCAGTTCTTC.

The chain is built from TRBV7-9 and TRBJ2-4, with 7 bases aligning to TRBD2. V shed 2 bases and J 10 bases; nucleotides not matched to a gene: 2. CDR3 length equals 12 residues. Germline V lookup: CDR1 SEHNR, CDR2 FQNEAQ (reference sequence). Here the CDR3 DNA reads TGTGCCAGCAGCTTAAACGGGAGGATTCAGTACTTC. This gives the protein CASSLNGRIQYF.

The chain is built from TRBV6-5 and TRBJ2-7; D is possibly TRBD2 (6 bases). Germline CDR1 is MNHEY and CDR2 is SVGAGI. This CDR3 is 11 amino acids long. V was clipped by 7 bases and J by 6 bases, with 10 bases between them. The CDR3 region is CASNSGLEQYF. In nucleotides, the CDR3 is TGTGCCAGCAACAGCGGGCTCGAGCAGTACTTC.

The chain has TRBV4-3 and TRBJ2-6; 9 nucleotides agree with TRBD1. Germline CDR1 reads LGHNA; CDR2 reads YSLEER. CDR3 size: 19 residues. V was pared by 0 bases and J by 3 bases, with 9 bases of the junction left unmatched. The CDR3 reads CASSQEPGQGSFGANVLTF. The CDR3 DNA sequence: TGCGCCAGCAGCCAAGAGCCGGGACAGGGCAGCTTTGGGGCCAACGTCCTGACTTTC.

This sequence joins TRBV7-9 and TRBJ1-1, with D tentatively TRBD1 (5 bases). The germline V gene has CDR1 SEHNR and CDR2 FQNEAQ (reference sequence). The CDR3 spans 13 residues. Trimming took 3 bases from V and 8 from J, leaving 13 bases between them. This chain's CDR3 is CASSFSRTPEAFF. The CDR3 DNA follows: TGTGCCAGCAGCTTCTCGCGGACACCAGAAGCTTTCTTT.